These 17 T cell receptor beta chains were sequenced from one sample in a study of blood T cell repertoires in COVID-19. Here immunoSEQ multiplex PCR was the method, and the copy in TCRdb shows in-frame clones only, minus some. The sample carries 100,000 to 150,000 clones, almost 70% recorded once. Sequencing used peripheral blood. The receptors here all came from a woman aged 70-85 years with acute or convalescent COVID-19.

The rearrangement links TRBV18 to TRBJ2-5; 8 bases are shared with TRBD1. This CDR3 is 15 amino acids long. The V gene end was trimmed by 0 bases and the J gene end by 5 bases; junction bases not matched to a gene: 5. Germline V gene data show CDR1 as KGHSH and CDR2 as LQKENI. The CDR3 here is CASSPPQGARETQYF. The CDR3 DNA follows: TGTGCCAGCTCACCACCGCAGGGGGCGCGGGAGACCCAGTACTTC.

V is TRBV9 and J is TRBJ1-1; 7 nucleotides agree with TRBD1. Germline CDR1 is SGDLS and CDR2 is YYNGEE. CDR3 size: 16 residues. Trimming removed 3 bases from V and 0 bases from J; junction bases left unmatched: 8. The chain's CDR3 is CASSDRQGAMNTEAFF. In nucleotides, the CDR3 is TGTGCCAGCAGCGACAGACAGGGCGCTATGAACACTGAAGCTTTCTTT.

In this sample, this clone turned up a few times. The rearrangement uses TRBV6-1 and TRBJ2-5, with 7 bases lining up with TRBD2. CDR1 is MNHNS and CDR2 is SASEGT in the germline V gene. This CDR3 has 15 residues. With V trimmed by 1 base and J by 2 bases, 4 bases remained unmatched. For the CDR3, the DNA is TGTGCCAGCAGTGAAGAGGTGGGGGGGCAAGAGACCCAGTACTTC. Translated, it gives CASSEEVGGQETQYF.

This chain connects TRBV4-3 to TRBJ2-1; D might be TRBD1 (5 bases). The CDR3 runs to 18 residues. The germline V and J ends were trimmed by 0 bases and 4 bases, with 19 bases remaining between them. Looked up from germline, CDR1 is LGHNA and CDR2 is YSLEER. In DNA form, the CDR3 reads TGCGCCAGCAGCCAAGAAGTAGCCAGGGAAACATTTTACAATGAGCAGTTCTTC. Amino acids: CASSQEVARETFYNEQFF.

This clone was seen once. Here the CDR3 reads CASSKSRFEQYF. In nucleotides, the CDR3 is TGTGCCAGCAGTAAATCCCGGTTCGAGCAGTACTTC. V is TRBV6-5 and J is TRBJ2-7; unclear D gene. With 5 bases removed from V and 6 bases from J, the gap between germline ends came to 11 bases. The CDR3 is made up of 12 amino acids. Germline V gives CDR1 MNHEY, CDR2 SVGAGI.

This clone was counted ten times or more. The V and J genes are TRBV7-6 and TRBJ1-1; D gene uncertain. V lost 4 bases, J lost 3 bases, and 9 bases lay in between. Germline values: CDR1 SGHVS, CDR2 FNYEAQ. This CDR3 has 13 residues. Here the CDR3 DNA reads TGTGCCAGCAGCTCGGGGTTGGACACTGAAGCTTTCTTT. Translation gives CASSSGLDTEAFF.

CDR3 nucleotide sequence: TGTGCCAGCATAGTTACAGGGAAAAGCAATCAGCCCCAGCATTTT. It yields the protein CASIVTGKSNQPQHF. The rearrangement links TRBV6-4 to TRBJ1-5; D might be TRBD1 (6 bases). V was clipped by 7 bases and J by 1 base, with 14 bases between them. CDR1 and CDR2 (germline): MRHNA, SNTAGT. The CDR3 contains 15 residues.

The CDR3 spells CASRLTGARNSPLHF. The CDR3, as DNA: TGTGCCAGTAGATTGACAGGGGCGCGGAATTCACCCCTCCACTTT. The rearrangement uses TRBV19 and TRBJ1-6, with TRBD1 matching 8 bases. CDR3 length: 15 residues. CDR1 and CDR2 (germline): LNHDA, SQIVND (reference sequence). J gave up 7 bases and V 6 bases, and 8 bases lay outside the gene matches.

CDR3 region: CASSQQDSYGYTF. In nucleotides, the CDR3 is TGCGCCAGCAGCCAACAGGACTCCTATGGCTACACCTTC. V gene TRBV4-1 combines with J gene TRBJ1-2; D gene unclear. CDR3 length: 13 residues. Trimming took off 2 bases at V and 4 bases at J, with 8 bases between the two ends. Germline CDR1 is MGHRA and CDR2 is YSYEKL.

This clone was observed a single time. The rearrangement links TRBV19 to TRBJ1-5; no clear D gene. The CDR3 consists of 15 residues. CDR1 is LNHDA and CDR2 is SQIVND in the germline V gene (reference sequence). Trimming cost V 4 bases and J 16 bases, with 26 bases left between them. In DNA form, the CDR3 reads TGTGCCAGTAGTACCCCTCTAGGACTGGACCTTAGGGCTCATTTT. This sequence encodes CASSTPLGLDLRAHF.

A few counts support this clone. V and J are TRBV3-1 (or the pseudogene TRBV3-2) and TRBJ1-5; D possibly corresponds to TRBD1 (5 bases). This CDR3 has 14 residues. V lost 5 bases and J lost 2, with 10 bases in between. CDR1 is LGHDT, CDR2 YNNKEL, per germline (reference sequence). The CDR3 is CASSFGQGNQPQHF. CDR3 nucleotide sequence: TGTGCCAGCAGCTTCGGACAAGGCAATCAGCCCCAGCATTTT.

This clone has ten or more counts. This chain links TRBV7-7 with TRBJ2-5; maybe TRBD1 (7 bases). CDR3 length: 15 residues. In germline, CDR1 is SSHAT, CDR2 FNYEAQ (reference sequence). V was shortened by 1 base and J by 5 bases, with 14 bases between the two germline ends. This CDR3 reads CASSLGQGGLETQYF. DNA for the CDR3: TGTGCCAGCAGCTTAGGGCAGGGGGGTTTGGAGACCCAGTACTTC.

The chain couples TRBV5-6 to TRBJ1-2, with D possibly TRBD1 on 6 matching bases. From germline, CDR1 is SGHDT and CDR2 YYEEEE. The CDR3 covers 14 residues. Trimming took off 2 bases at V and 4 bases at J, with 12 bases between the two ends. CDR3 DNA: TGTGCCAGCAGCTTCACCCGGGACACCTATGGCTACACCTTC. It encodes CASSFTRDTYGYTF. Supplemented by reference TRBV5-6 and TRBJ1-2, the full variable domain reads DAGVTQSPTHLIKTRGQQVTLRCSPKSGHDTVSWYQQALGQGPQFIFQYYEEEERQRGNFPDRFSGHQFPNYSSELNVNALLLGDSALYLCASSFTRDTYGYTFGSGTRLTVV.

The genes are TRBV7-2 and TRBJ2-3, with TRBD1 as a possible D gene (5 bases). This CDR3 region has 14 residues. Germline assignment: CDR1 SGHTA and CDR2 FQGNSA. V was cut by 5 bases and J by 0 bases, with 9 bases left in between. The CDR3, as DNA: TGTGCCAGCAGCACGGACACTAGCACAGATACGCAGTATTTT. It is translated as CASSTDTSTDTQYF.

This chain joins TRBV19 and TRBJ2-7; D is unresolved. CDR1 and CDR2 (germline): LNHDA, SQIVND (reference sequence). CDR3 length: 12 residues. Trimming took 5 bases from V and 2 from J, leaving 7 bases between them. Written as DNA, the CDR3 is TGTGCCAGTAGTTCCGTAGCCTACGAGCAGTACTTC. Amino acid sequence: CASSSVAYEQYF.

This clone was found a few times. This CDR3 is CAYHVGAYTDTQYF. Written as DNA, the CDR3 is TGTGCCTATCATGTAGGAGCATACACAGATACGCAGTATTTT. The V gene is TRBV7-9, the J gene TRBJ2-3; D not certain. The CDR3 extends over 14 amino acids. Trimming stripped 11 bases from V and 2 bases from J, with 17 bases between. The germline V gene encodes CDR1 SEHNR and CDR2 FQNEAQ (reference sequence).

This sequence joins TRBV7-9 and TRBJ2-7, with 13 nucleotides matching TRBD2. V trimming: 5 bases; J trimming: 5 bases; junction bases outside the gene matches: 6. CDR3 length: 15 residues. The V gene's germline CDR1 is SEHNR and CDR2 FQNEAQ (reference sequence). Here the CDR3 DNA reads TGTGCCAGCAGCGTAGGGACTAGCGGGATCCACGAGCAGTACTTC. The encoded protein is CASSVGTSGIHEQYF.